The 6 T cell receptor beta chains given below trace back to one sample, sequenced in a study of patients and donors after allogeneic stem cell transplantation (TCRdb year 2020). Receptor amplification or capture employed RT-PCR. Reads for this sample came from a NextSeq 550. TCRdb reprocessed the public reads (quality trimming at Q25 with fastp, clone calling with MiXCR) and kept in-frame beta chains. Rows are combined by CDR3 protein, so each entry shows the most common genes and DNA. The sample records more than 850,000 distinct CDR3 sequences, roughly 17% of which are singletons. Of the sample, roughly 6% is held by the ten largest clones. Sequencing was done on a sample of blood, either unsorted or a sorted T cell fraction (not recorded which). Every receptor here comes from a human donor who was either an allogeneic HSCT recipient or a stem cell or donor lymphocyte infusion donor (not recorded which). It is not recorded whose cells these are; they may come from a transplant donor.

This clonotype was counted at least ten times. This chain connects TRBV29-1 to TRBJ2-1; TRBD2 is a possible D gene (6 bases). Deletions cut 4 bases from V and 4 bases from J, with 11 bases between. Germline lookup yields CDR1 SQVTM and CDR2 ANQGSEA. The CDR3 is 13 residues long. The CDR3 sequence: CSVVPGEYNEQFF. For the CDR3, the DNA is TGCAGCGTTGTTCCGGGAGAATACAATGAGCAGTTCTTC.

This chain joins TRBV3-1 and TRBJ1-5; no clear D gene. V gave up 4 bases and J gave up 0 bases, with 13 bases separating them. Germline CDR1 and CDR2: LGHDT and YNNKEL (reference sequence). CDR3 length: 16 amino acids. CDR3 loop: CASSPQSYYSNQPQHF. For the CDR3, the DNA is TGTGCCAGCAGCCCACAGTCCTATTATAGCAATCAGCCCCAGCATTTT.

The CDR3 region has the DNA TGTGCCAGCAGTTTAAGGACAGGGGGCGCGGGGACTGAAGCTTTCTTT. Translation: CASSLRTGGAGTEAFF. The gene calls are TRBV12-3 or TRBV12-4 and TRBJ1-1; 11 bases align to TRBD1. This CDR3 contains 16 residues. J gave up 5 bases and V 2 bases, and 7 bases lay outside the gene matches.

As regards this clonotype: The junction departs from germline at one end; a sequencing error may be responsible. The chain recombines TRBV13 with TRBJ2-7; D is perhaps TRBD2 (5 bases). CDR1 is PRHDT, CDR2 FYEKMQ, per germline (reference sequence). The CDR3 runs 11 residues. CDR3 amino acids: CASSLNYVRDF. DNA for the CDR3: TGTGCCAGCAGCTTAAACTACGTGAGGGACTTC.

This clonotype showed up just a few times. V is TRBV24-1 and J is TRBJ2-1; a possible D gene is TRBD2 (7 bases). Per germline, CDR1 KGHDR and CDR2 SFDVKD. This CDR3 is 15 amino acids long. V was pared by 7 bases and J by 3 bases, with 15 bases between. The CDR3 protein is CATRGGAGNYNEQFF. The CDR3 region has the DNA TGTGCCACCAGGGGGGGGGCAGGGAACTACAATGAGCAGTTCTTC.

This chain joins TRBV19 and TRBJ1-5; TRBD1 aligns across 8 bases. Germline V gives CDR1 LNHDA, CDR2 SQIVND (reference sequence). The CDR3 covers 17 residues. Trimming removed 6 bases from V and 5 bases from J; junction bases left unmatched: 15. CDR3 DNA sequence: TGTGCCAGTAGCAGCGACCCGACAGGGGTACACTATCAGCCCCAGCATTTT. As protein: CASSSDPTGVHYQPQHF.